Sequencing of this TCR beta chain was carried out in a study of shared clonotypes between healthy human individuals. Sequenced by immunoSEQ multiplex PCR; TCRdb stores in-frame clones only, minus some. The data hold roughly 2.2 million clones, with around 90% observed a single time. Germline V gene lookup returns CDR1 SNHLY and CDR2 FYNNEI. V lost 4 bases and J lost 2, with 6 bases in between. The CDR3 sequence is 12 residues long. The chain joins TRBV2 to TRBJ2-7; D uncertain. The sequenced sample was naive CD4+ T cells from PBMCs. This sample's subset: CD45RA+ positively selected. This TCR was sampled from a man aged 18 to 29 in good health. Some clones in this sample may be carry-over from other donors' samples. This CDR3 is CASSVTTYEQYF. DNA of the CDR3: TGTGCCAGCAGTGTAACAACCTACGAGCAGTACTTC. Based on the CDR3 plus reference TRBV2 and TRBJ2-7, the full variable domain is EPEVTQTPSHQVTQMGQEVILRCVPISNHLYFYWYRQILGQKVEFLVSFYNNEISEKSEIFDDQFSVERPDGSNFTLKIRSTKLEDSAMYFCASSVTTYEQYFGPGTRLTVT.